These 10 T cell receptor beta chains share one sample of origin, sequenced in a study of shared clonotypes between healthy human individuals. CD45RO-negative, CCR7-positively selected cells formed the naive CD8 fraction, excluding terminally differentiated effector memory CD45RA+ cells. Method: immunoSEQ multiplex PCR; TCRdb's copy keeps in-frame clones and lacks some. The sample yields nearly 2 million clones, about 95% seen once. Sequenced input: naive CD8+ T cells sorted from blood. The receptor source for this set is a man aged 18 to 35 in good health.

J is TRBJ2-5 and V is TRBV7-6; TRBD1 matches at 10 bases. This CDR3 comprises 16 residues. J lost 4 bases, V lost 4 bases, and 9 bases had no gene match. Per germline, CDR1 SGHVS and CDR2 FNYEAQ. CDR3 protein: CASSSWTGGLVETQYF. As DNA, the CDR3 is TGTGCCAGCAGCTCCTGGACAGGGGGATTAGTAGAGACCCAGTACTTC.

This clone was observed a single time. The chain combines TRBV7-9 with TRBJ2-7; 7 bases line up with TRBD1. The trim removed 5 bases at V and 3 bases at J, leaving 7 bases unmatched. Germline lookup yields CDR1 SEHNR and CDR2 FQNEAQ (reference sequence). The CDR3 is 14 amino acids. CDR3 protein: CASSAPGQYYEQYF. DNA of the CDR3: TGTGCCAGCAGCGCACCGGGACAGTACTACGAGCAGTACTTC.

The genes are TRBV5-4 and TRBJ1-1, with D perhaps TRBD1 (5 bases). CDR1 and CDR2 (germline): SGHNT, YYREEE (reference sequence). Trimming shortened V by 3 bases and J by 0 bases, and 9 bases separated the two germline ends. The length of the CDR3 is 14 residues. The DNA for the CDR3 is TGTGCCAGCAGCTCGCCAGGGTTGAACACTGAAGCTTTCTTT. This gives the protein CASSSPGLNTEAFF.

The chain uses TRBV28 and TRBJ2-2, with 15 nucleotides matching TRBD2. Germline V gene data show CDR1 as MDHEN and CDR2 as SYDVKM. Trimming took 5 bases from V and 3 from J; bases not matched to a gene: 10. The CDR3 is 19 residues long. The CDR3 DNA sequence: TGTGCCAGCAGTCCCTGGACTAGCGGGGGGGCCTTTGACACCGGGGAGCTGTTTTTT. It is translated as CASSPWTSGGAFDTGELFF.

V usage is TRBV7-6 and J usage is TRBJ2-1, with 7 bases that match TRBD2. Germline trimming cut 5 bases from V and 1 base from J; bases unmatched to any gene: 8. The CDR3 consists of 16 residues. The V gene's germline CDR1 is SGHVS and CDR2 FNYEAQ. The CDR3 DNA sequence: TGTGCCAGCAGCCCTAGTAGCGGGCCTTCCTACAATGAGCAGTTCTTC. Protein: CASSPSSGPSYNEQFF.

CDR3 nucleotides: TGCGCCAGCAGCCAAGACCCTAGCGGGAGGGCGGGGGATACGCAGTATTTT. Encoded protein: CASSQDPSGRAGDTQYF. V gene TRBV4-3 combines with J gene TRBJ2-3, with TRBD2 matching 12 bases. Trimming at V came to 0 bases and at J to 6 bases, leaving 7 bases not matched to a gene. Germline V gene sequence: CDR1 LGHNA, CDR2 YSLEER. The CDR3 is 17 residues long.

The V gene is TRBV28, the J gene TRBJ2-7, with D perhaps given as TRBD1 or TRBD2 (5 bases each). Germline loops: CDR1 MDHEN, CDR2 SYDVKM. The CDR3 runs 14 residues. V was pared by 2 bases and J by 4 bases, with 12 bases between. The DNA for the CDR3 is TGTGCCAGCAGTTTAGATAGGGACGGTTACGAGCAGTACTTC. It specifies CASSLDRDGYEQYF.

This clone was observed a single time. This chain connects TRBV5-5 to TRBJ2-7; the match to TRBD2 covers 7 bases. Trimming at V came to 0 bases and at J to 6 bases, leaving 12 bases not matched to a gene. From germline, CDR1 is SGHKS and CDR2 YYEKEE (reference sequence). The CDR3 runs to 16 residues. CDR3 nucleotide sequence: TGTGCCAGCAGCTTGGCCCCCGCGGGAGATCCCTTCGAGCAGTACTTC. This sequence encodes CASSLAPAGDPFEQYF.

The sample holds one count of this clone. This rearrangement joins TRBV5-6 to TRBJ1-1; D is undetermined. CDR3 length: 13 amino acids. The ends were cut back, 2 bases at V and 4 bases at J, with 9 bases in the middle. The germline gives CDR1 SGHDT, CDR2 YYEEEE. CDR3 in amino acids: CASSFLVGTEAFF. DNA for the CDR3: TGTGCCAGCAGCTTTCTGGTAGGCACTGAAGCTTTCTTT.

This clone appeared a single time. The CDR3 spells CASSDPAMNTEAFF. The DNA for the CDR3 is TGTGCCAGCAGCGACCCCGCTATGAACACTGAAGCTTTCTTT. The V call is TRBV7-9, the J call TRBJ1-1; D call uncertain. Germline CDR1 SEHNR, CDR2 FQNEAQ (reference sequence). The CDR3 loop spans 14 amino acids. The V and J ends lost 5 bases and 0 bases respectively, with 10 bases between them.